This record looks at one T cell receptor (beta chain) sequence and its context. It lacks a known antigen. Base quality data are lacking; no much larger clone is found one base away. The QIAGEN blood and tissue kit was used to extract genomic DNA from sorted cells, and the DNA was quantified on a NanoDrop 1000. Deep sequencing and quantification of TCR alpha and beta chains were performed on the immunoSEQ platform by multiplex PCR of genomic DNA. On the study's bioinformatics: IMGT gene and region definitions were used for annotation of the TCR sequences. As a stand-in for the preselection repertoire, out-of-frame rearrangements were used and set against in-frame clonotypes. The iCHAO1 estimator provided with the immunoSEQ platform was used to estimate repertoire size. A Gini index, which is based on the Lorenz curve, was applied to in-frame amino acid clonotypes to measure clonal inequality. The intersect function of the R package tcR was used to count shared clonotypes, and the Jaccard index was used to score similarity. Frequencies of V, J and V-J usage were subjected to principal component analysis with the R prcomp function, without normalization. TCRdb took over this immuneACCESS table, retaining in-frame rearrangements with V and J assigned. Such tables are incomplete; in checked studies, under half of the missing clones stem from an unresolved V gene, and the remainder is unexplained. From that table come the V and J calls and clone size; the DNA was used to work out D and trimming. This sample holds 50,000 to 65,000 clones; approximately 94% were observed only once. Around 18% of the sample is in the top ten clones.

The data are from a study of human versus mouse CDR3 diversity and MHC coevolution (dated by TCRdb to about 2017). Notes on the research overall: The immunoSEQ assay was reported to detect one in 200,000 T cells and to minimize multiplex PCR amplification bias. Across mouse and human samples, the number of valid reads per sample ranged from about 0.6 x 10^7 to 1.6 x 10^7. Human naive CD4 T cell repertoires served as a reference for TCR selection on multiple MHC II alleles, compared against human-TCR-locus transgenic mice with single MHC II. Three healthy volunteer blood donors were included in the human cohort, with one aged 30 to 40, one aged 40 to 50 and one aged 60 to 69 at collection.

In the germline V gene, CDR1 corresponds to SNHLY and CDR2 to FYNNEI. The CDR3 runs 12 residues from the cysteine to the phenylalanine. Solely the CDR3 DNA is kept, with 36 bases framed from the first base. V and J lose 10 bases and 2 bases, and a span of 11 bases separates them. Study-wide findings and limitations: On average, humans had more CDR3 deletions and insertions than mice, indicating greater exonuclease and TdT activity. According to iCHAO1 estimates, humans had the largest TCR beta repertoire, 1.5 million to 2 million clonotypes, which was attributed likely to selection by multiple MHC II molecules. Among all the groups compared, the lowest clonal inequality scores came from most of the three human donors. Repertoire diversity was not regarded as directly comparable between humans and mice because human T cells were selected on several MHC II alleles.

Naive CD4 T cells, defined as CD45RO-negative and CD62L-positive, were isolated from PBMCs by fluorescence-activated cell sorting. Each donor gave roughly 54 ml of fresh peripheral blood, from which PBMCs were isolated by Ficoll density centrifugation. All samples were sorted on a FACSAria III instrument and reached purity above 90%. The rearranged segments are TRBV2 and TRBJ2-5, with TRBD2 tentatively as D gene (6 bases match). This clonotype was sampled from a person in their sixties or seventies in good health. The sample comprised naive CD4+ T cells from blood. Sample cell subset or site, as interpreted from the label and publication: CD45RO-negative CD62L-positive naive CD4 T cells. CDR3 region: CAMGLTQETQYF. The DNA sequence follows: TGTGCCATGGGACTGACACAAGAGACCCAGTACTTC.